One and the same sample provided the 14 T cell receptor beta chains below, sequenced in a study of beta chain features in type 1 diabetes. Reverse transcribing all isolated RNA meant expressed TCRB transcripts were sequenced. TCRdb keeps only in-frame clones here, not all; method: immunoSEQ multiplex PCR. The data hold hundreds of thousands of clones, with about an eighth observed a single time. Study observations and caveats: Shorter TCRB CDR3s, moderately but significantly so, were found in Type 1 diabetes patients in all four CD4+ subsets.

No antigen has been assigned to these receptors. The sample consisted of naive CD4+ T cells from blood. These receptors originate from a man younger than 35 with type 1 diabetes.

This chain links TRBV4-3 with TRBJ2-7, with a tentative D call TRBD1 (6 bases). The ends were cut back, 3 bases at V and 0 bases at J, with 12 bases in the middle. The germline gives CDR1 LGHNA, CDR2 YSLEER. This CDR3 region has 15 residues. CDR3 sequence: CASSHTTGSSYEQYF. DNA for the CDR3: TGCGCCAGCAGCCACACGACAGGAAGCTCCTACGAGCAGTACTTC.

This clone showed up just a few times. CDR3 residues: CAWSPRDRGRNLETQYF. In DNA form, the CDR3 reads TGTGCCTGGAGTCCCCGGGACAGGGGGCGTAATTTAGAGACCCAGTACTTC. V gene TRBV30 combines with J gene TRBJ2-5, with TRBD1 identical over 12 bases. The CDR3 has 17 amino acids. From germline, CDR1 is GTSNPN and CDR2 SVGIG (reference sequence). Trimming took 2 bases from V and 4 from J; bases not matched to a gene: 11.

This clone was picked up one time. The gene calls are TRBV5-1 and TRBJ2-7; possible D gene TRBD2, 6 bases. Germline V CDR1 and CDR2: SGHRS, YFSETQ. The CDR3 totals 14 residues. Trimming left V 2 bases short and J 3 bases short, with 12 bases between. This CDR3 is CASSFGVAVYEQYF. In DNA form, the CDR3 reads TGCGCCAGCAGCTTTGGAGTAGCGGTCTACGAGCAGTACTTC.

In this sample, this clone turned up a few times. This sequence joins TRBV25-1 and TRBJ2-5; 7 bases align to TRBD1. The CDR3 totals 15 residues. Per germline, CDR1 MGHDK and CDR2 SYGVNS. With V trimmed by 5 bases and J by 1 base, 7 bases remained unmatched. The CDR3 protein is CASSTLGTVQETQYF. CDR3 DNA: TGTGCCAGCAGTACTCTCGGGACAGTCCAAGAGACCCAGTACTTC.

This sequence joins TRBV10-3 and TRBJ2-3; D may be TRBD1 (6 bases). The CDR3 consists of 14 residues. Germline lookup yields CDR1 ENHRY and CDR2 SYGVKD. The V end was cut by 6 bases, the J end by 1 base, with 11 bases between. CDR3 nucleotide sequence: TGTGCCATCAGGGGGGCCACGGGCACAGATACGCAGTATTTT. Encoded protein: CAIRGATGTDTQYF.

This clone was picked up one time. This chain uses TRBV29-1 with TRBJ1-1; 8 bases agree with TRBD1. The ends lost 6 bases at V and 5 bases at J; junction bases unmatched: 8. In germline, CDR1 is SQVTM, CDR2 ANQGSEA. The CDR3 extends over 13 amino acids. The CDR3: CSVIGQGGTEAFF. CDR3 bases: TGCAGCGTCATAGGACAGGGAGGAACTGAAGCTTTCTTT.

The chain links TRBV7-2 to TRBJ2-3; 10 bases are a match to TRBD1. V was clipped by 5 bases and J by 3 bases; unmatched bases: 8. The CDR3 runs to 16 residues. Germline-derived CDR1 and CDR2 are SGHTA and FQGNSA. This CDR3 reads CASSRPGQGVTDTQYF. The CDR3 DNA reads TGTGCCAGCAGCCGTCCAGGACAGGGGGTGACAGATACGCAGTATTTT.

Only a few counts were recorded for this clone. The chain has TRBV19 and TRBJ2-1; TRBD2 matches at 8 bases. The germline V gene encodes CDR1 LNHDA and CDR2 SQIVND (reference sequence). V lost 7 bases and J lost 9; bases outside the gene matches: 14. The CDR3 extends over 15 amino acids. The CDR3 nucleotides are TGTGCCAGTAAGGCGTTGGGACTAGTGGAAGGTGAGCAGTTCTTC. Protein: CASKALGLVEGEQFF.

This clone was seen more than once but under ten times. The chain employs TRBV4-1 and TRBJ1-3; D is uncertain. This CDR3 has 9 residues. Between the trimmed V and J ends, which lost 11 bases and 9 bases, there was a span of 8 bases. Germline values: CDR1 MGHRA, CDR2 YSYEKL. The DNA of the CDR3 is TGCGCCCTTAAACGCACCATATATTTT. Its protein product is CALKRTIYF.

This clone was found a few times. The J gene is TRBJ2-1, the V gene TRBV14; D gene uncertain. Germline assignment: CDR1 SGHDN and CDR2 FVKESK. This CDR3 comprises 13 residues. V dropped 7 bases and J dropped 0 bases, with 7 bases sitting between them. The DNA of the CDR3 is TGTGCCAGCACCGAGAGCTCCTACAATGAGCAGTTCTTC. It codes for CASTESSYNEQFF.

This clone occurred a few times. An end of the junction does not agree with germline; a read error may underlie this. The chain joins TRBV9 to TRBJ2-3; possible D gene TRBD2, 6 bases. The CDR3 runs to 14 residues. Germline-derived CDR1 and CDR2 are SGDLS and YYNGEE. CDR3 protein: CASSPGGGTGTQYF. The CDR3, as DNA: TGTGCCAGCAGCCCCGGGGGTGGTACAGGTACGCAGTATTTT. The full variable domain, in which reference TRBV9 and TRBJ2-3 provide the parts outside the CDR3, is DSGVTQTPKHLITATGQRVTLRCSPRSGDLSVYWYQQSLDQGLQFLIQYYNGEERAKGNILERFSAQQFPDLHSELNLSSLELGDSALYFCASSPGGGTGTQYFGPGTRLTVL.

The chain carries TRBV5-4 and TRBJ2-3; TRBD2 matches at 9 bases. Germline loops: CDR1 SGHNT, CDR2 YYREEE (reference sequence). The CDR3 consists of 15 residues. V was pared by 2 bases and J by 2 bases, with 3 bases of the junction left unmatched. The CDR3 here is CASSLASGVTDTQYF. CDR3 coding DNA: TGTGCCAGCAGCTTAGCTAGCGGGGTCACAGATACGCAGTATTTT.

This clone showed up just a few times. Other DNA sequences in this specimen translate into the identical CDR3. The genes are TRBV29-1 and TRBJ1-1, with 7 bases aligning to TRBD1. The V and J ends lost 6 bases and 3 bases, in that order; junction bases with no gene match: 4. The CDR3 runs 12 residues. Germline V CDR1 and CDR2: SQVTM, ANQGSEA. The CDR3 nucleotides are TGCAGCGTACAGGGGCTGTACACTGAAGCTTTCTTT. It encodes CSVQGLYTEAFF.

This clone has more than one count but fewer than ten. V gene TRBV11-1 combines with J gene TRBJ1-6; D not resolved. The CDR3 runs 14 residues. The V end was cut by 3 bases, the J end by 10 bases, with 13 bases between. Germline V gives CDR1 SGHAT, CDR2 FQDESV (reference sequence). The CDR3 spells CASSLGHSQSPLHF. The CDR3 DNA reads TGTGCCAGCAGCTTGGGTCATTCACAGTCACCCCTCCACTTT.